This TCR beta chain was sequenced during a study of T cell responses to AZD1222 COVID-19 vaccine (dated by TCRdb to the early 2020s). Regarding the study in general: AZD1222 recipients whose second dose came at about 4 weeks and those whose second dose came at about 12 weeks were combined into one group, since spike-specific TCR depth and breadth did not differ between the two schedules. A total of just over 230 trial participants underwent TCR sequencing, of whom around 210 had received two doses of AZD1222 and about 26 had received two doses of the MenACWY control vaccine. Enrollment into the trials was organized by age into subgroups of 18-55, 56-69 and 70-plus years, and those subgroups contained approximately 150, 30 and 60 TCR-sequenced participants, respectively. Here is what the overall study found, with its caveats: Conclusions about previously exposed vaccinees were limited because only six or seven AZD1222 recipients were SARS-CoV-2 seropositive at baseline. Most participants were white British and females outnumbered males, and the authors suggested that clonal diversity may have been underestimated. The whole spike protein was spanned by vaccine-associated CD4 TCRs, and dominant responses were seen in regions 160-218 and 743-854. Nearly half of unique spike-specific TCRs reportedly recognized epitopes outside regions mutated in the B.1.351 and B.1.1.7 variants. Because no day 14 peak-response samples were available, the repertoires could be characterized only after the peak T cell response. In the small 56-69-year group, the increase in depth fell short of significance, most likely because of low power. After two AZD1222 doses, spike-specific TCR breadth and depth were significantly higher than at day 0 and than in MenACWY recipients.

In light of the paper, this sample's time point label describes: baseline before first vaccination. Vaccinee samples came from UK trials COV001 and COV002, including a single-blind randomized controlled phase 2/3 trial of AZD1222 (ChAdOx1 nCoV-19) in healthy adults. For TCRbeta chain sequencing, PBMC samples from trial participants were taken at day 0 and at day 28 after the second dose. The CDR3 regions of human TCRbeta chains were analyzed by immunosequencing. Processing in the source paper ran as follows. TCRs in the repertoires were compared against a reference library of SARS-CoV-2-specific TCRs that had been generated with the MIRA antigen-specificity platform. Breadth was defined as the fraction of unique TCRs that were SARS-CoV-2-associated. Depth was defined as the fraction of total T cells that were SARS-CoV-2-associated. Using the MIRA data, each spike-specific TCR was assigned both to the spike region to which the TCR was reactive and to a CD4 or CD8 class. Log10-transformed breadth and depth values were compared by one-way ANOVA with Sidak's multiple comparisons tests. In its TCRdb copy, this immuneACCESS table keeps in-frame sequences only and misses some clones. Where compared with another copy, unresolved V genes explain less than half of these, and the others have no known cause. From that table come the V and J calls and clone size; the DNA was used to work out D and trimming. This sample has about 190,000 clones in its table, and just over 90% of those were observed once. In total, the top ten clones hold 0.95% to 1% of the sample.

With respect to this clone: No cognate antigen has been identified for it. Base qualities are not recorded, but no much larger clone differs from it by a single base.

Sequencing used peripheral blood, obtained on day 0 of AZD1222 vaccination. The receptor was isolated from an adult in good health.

Read as DNA, the sequence is TGTGCCAGCAGCTTAGTTTCTACAGGGCTCTCTGGAAACACCATATATTTT. It encodes CASSLVSTGLSGNTIYF. The rearrangement combines TRBV7-2 with TRBJ1-3; 6 matching bases give a weak D call of TRBD1. The CDR3 measures 17 amino acids from cysteine to phenylalanine. Only CDR3 DNA remains: 51 bases, in frame from the first base. Deletion took 1 base off V and 0 bases off J, with a span of 13 bases between the germline ends. As encoded in the germline V gene, CDR1 is SGHTA while CDR2 is FQGNSA.